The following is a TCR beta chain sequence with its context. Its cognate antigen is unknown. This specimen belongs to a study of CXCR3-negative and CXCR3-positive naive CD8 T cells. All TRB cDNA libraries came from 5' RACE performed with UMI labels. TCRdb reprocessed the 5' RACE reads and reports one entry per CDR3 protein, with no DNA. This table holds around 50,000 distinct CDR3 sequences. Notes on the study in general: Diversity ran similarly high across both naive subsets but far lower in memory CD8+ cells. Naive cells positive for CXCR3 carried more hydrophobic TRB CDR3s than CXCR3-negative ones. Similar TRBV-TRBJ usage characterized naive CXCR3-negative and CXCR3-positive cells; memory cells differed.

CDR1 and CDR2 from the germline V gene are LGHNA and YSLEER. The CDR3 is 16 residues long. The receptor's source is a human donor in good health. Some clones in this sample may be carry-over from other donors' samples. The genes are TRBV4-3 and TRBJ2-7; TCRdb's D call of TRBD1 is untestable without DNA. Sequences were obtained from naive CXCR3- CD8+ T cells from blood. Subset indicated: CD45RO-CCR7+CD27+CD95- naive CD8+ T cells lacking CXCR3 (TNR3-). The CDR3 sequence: CASSQDLAGTAPQQYF.